The clone carrying this T cell receptor beta chain was seen repeatedly, ten times or more. This sample was included in a study of CD8+CD57+ T cells in acquired aplastic anemia. Study background: Each DNA sample taken from sorted CD4+ and CD8+ cells came to about 3.2 ug on average. Healthy CD8+ samples averaged around 11 million reads.

The CDR3 is 17 amino acids. V shed 5 bases and J 2 bases; nucleotides not matched to a gene: 11. Germline CDR1 SGHRS, CDR2 YFSETQ. It was genomic DNA that served as the template for profiling TCR beta VDJ and CDR3. TCRdb itself ran the reads through MiXCR, one entry per CDR3 protein. The sample consists of 35,000 to 45,000 distinct CDR3 sequences, around 67% of them appearing once. This sequence was found in a human donor in good health, serving as a control. Sequenced input: sorted CD4+, CD8+, or CD8+CD57+ T cells (not recorded which) from PBMCs. This chain uses TRBV5-1 with TRBJ1-5, with TRBD1 matching over 9 bases. CDR3 sequence: CASSPDRGGLGNQPQHF. CDR3 nucleotide sequence: TGCGCCAGCAGTCCGGACAGGGGAGGTTTGGGCAATCAGCCCCAGCATTTT.